This T cell receptor beta chain was profiled in a study of blood T cell repertoires in COVID-19. Under the authors' procedure: Reference gene primer amplification gave nucleated cell count estimates. Sequencing was performed with immunoSEQ multiplex PCR; in TCRdb, only in-frame clones are kept and a portion is missing. V, J and clone size reflect that table, while D and trimming were determined from the DNA. The sample shows about 280,000 clones, approximately 90% of them seen only once. Germline lookup yields CDR1 MGHRA and CDR2 YSYEKL. V lost 1 base and J lost 2; bases outside the gene matches: 4. This CDR3 has 15 residues. Those who participated ranged in age from about 18 to 89 years and resided in 24 US areas.

Material for sequencing was PBMCs or T cells enriched from blood (not recorded which). The clonotype comes from a woman between 40 and 50 years old who had recovered from COVID-19. The chain carries TRBV4-1 and TRBJ1-1; 7 nucleotides match TRBD1. The CDR3 region is CASSQGGQANTEAFF. The CDR3 nucleotides read TGCGCCAGCAGCCAAGGTGGACAGGCAAACACTGAAGCTTTCTTT.